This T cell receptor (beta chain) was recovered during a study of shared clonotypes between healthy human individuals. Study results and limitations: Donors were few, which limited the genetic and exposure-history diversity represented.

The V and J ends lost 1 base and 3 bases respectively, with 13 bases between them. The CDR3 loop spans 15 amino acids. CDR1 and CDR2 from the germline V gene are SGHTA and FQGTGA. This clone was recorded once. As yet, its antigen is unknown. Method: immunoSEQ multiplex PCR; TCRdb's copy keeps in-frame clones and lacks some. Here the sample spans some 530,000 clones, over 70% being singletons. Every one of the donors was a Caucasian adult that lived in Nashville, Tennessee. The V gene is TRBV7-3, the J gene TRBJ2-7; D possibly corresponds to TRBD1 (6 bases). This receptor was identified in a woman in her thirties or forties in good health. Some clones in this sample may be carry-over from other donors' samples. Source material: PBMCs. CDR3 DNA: TGTGCCAGCAGCTTAAAGCCGGGACACAACTACGAGCAGTACTTC. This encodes CASSLKPGHNYEQYF.